This is a list of T cell receptor beta chains from one sample in a study of blood T cell repertoires in COVID-19. Sequencing was performed with immunoSEQ multiplex PCR; in TCRdb, only in-frame clones are kept and a portion is missing. The sample contains a few hundred thousand clones, 87% of which appear only once. Source material: PBMCs or T cells enriched from blood (not recorded which). The receptors originated from a woman in her thirties or forties who had recovered from COVID-19. The CDR3 runs from the conserved cysteine through the conserved F or W. A D gene is named only where the DNA matches it firmly.

v_call,d_call,j_call,cdr3_nt,cdr3_aa
TRBV11-2,TRBD2,TRBJ2-7,TGTGCCAGCAGCTTAGTTACTAGCGGTGGCTACGAGCAGTACTTC,CASSLVTSGGYEQYF
TRBV24-1,TRBD2,TRBJ2-1,TGTGCCACCAGTGATATGACTAGCGGGAGCTACAATGAGCAGTTCTTC,CATSDMTSGSYNEQFF
TRBV29-1,TRBD1,TRBJ1-1,TGCAGCGTTGAAGCGGAGACAGGGTCGGGGGAAGCTTTCTTT,CSVEAETGSGEAFF
TRBV29-1,-,TRBJ2-7,TGCAGCGTTTTGGGGACAATCCACGAGCAGTACTTC,CSVLGTIHEQYF
TRBV27,-,TRBJ1-1,TGTGCCAGCAGTTTCAACATGAACACTGAAGCTTTCTTT,CASSFNMNTEAFF
TRBV6-5,-,TRBJ1-1,TGTGCCAGCATAGGATACAGGGTTCACACTGAAGCTTTCTTT,CASIGYRVHTEAFF
TRBV28,TRBD1,TRBJ1-6,TGTGCCAGCAGTTTAGTGGACAGGGCCTGGCCCCTCCACTTT,CASSLVDRAWPLHF
TRBV7-9,TRBD2,TRBJ2-3,TGTGCCAGCAGCTCCGGGACTAGCGGGAACACAGATACGCAGTATTTT,CASSSGTSGNTDTQYF
TRBV19,-,TRBJ2-7,TGTGCCAGTAGTATATTCCCAGGGTCCGAGCAGTACTTC,CASSIFPGSEQYF
TRBV30,-,TRBJ1-6,TGTGCCTGGACGGTCGGCCGGGCCCTCCACTTT,CAWTVGRALHF
TRBV7-2,TRBD1,TRBJ1-2,TGTGCCAGCAGCGCCCACCCGGGACAGGGTGATGGCTACACCTTC,CASSAHPGQGDGYTF
TRBV21-1,-,TRBJ2-1,TGTGCCAGCAGCTCGTGGGGTCGGGCTAGCGGGAGAATTCCCTACAATGAGCAGTTCTTC,CASSSWGRASGRIPYNEQFF
TRBV3-1/TRBV3-2,TRBD2,TRBJ2-1,TGTGCCAGCAGCCTCGGGGGGCTAGCGGGAGTTGAGCAGTTCTTC,CASSLGGLAGVEQFF
TRBV3-1/TRBV3-2,TRBD1,TRBJ1-1,TGTGCCAGCAGCCAAGCAGGGGGAAATGAAGCTTTCTTT,CASSQAGGNEAFF
TRBV7-2,-,TRBJ1-5,TGTGCCAGCAGCTTAGTAACAGGGTCCGATCAGCCCCAGCATTTT,CASSLVTGSDQPQHF
TRBV7-3,-,TRBJ2-3,TGTGCCAGCAGCTTAGGGCAGTCCGGTACGCAGTATTTT,CASSLGQSGTQYF
TRBV3-1/TRBV3-2,-,TRBJ2-3,TGTGCCAGCAGCCGTCTAGCGACAGATACGCAGTATTTT,CASSRLATDTQYF
TRBV4-3,-,TRBJ1-6,TGCGCCAGCAGCCAAGATCCTCGTTATAATTCACCCCTCCACTTT,CASSQDPRYNSPLHF
TRBV10-3,-,TRBJ1-2,TGTGCCATCAGTGGAGGTGGAGGGGAATTGGACCGGTATGGCTACACCTTC,CAISGGGGELDRYGYTF
TRBV6-2/TRBV6-3,-,TRBJ1-5,TGTGCCAGCAGTTACTCGAGTAGCAATCAGCCCCAGCATTTT,CASSYSSSNQPQHF
TRBV18,TRBD1,TRBJ2-1,TGTGCCAGCTCAGAAGAGACAGGGGGGTTAAATGAGCAGTTCTTC,CASSEETGGLNEQFF
TRBV14,-,TRBJ2-1,TGTGCCAGCAGCCCGATCACCGGGAATCCCTACAATGAGCAGTTCTTC,CASSPITGNPYNEQFF
TRBV7-6,TRBD1,TRBJ1-3,TGTGCCAGCAGCTCGGACAGGAGACCTGGAAACACCATATATTTT,CASSSDRRPGNTIYF
TRBV5-8,TRBD1,TRBJ2-1,TGTGCCAGCAGCCGGCCGGACAGGGCGAATGATGAGCAGTTCTTC,CASSRPDRANDEQFF